This TCR beta chain was identified during a study of T-cell reconstitution after alpha-beta-depleted transplantation in children. From germline, CDR1 is SGHVS and CDR2 FNYEAQ. The V end lost 5 bases, the J end lost 0 bases, and 11 bases lay between the germline ends. The CDR3 runs to 14 residues. Study-level findings and limits: After one year, T-cell counts and TCRbeta diversity mostly came from new T cells.

For TCRbeta, the library was prepared with unique molecular identifiers. Each CDR3 protein gets one entry after TCRdb re-called the PCR reads with MiXCR. The sample yields 200,000 to 250,000 distinct CDR3 sequences, 6.6% seen once. A note on this clonotype: Its specificity is unknown.

The specimen comprised PBMCs, sampled before TCRalphabeta/CD19-depleted stem cell transplant. The rearrangement uses TRBV7-6 and TRBJ2-7, with D possibly called TRBD1 or TRBD2 (5 bases each). The clonotype comes from a boy younger than 10 with acute lymphoblastic leukemia, due to receive a stem cell transplant. CDR3 loop: CASSDRDASYEQYF. The CDR3, as DNA: TGTGCCAGCAGCGACCGGGACGCCTCCTACGAGCAGTACTTC.